This T cell receptor (beta chain) derives from a study of T cells in Graves' hyperthyroidism and ophthalmopathy. Study-wide points: Researchers found most expanded thyroid clonotypes above 0.001 in blood as well. Median prediction lead before ophthalmopathy onset was 6.5 months with the model.

Authors of the study amplified TCR beta CDR3 regions from RNA transcripts. The HTBI primer set was used in a first-round RT-PCR of the TCR CDR3. TCRdb recomputed calls from the multiplex PCR reads with MiXCR, one row per CDR3 protein. Of around 390,000 distinct CDR3 sequences listed, about 14% were seen once; the top ten hold around a fifth. In its sample, this clonotype was seen a few times. The target antigen is unknown. Input material: blood. The TCR sequence derives from a woman aged 25 to 39 with Graves' ophthalmopathy.

DNA for the CDR3: TGTGCCAGCAGCCAAGGGTATAACTATGGCTACACCTTC. It specifies CASSQGYNYGYTF. The rearrangement joins TRBV14 to TRBJ1-2, with D unclear. Per the germline V gene, CDR1 is SGHDN and CDR2 is FVKESK. This CDR3 is built from 13 residues. Trimming removed 1 base at V and 1 base at J, with 4 bases between.